These 32 T cell receptor beta chains share one sample of origin, sequenced in a study of T cells in Graves' hyperthyroidism and ophthalmopathy. TCR beta CDR3 region amplification was performed from RNA transcripts. When the TCR CDR3 underwent first-round RT-PCR, the HTBI primer set was used. One entry per CDR3 protein results from TCRdb running MiXCR on the multiplex PCR reads. The sample consists of hundreds of thousands of distinct CDR3 sequences, 14% of them appearing once. Sequences were obtained from blood. The receptor source for this set is a woman between 18 and 29 years old with Graves' hyperthyroidism.

The table lists this clonotype with many counts. V gene TRBV7-9 combines with J gene TRBJ2-3; 8 nucleotides match TRBD2. V dropped 7 bases and J dropped 0; count of bases not matched to a gene: 12. The CDR3 has 17 residues. Looked up from germline, CDR1 is SEHNR and CDR2 is FQNEAQ (reference sequence). The CDR3, as DNA: TGTGCCAGCACCCCCGGCCAGCGGGAGTGGAGCACAGATACGCAGTATTTT. Translating gives CASTPGQREWSTDTQYF.

A word on this clonotype: It may be a read error: a sequence one base away is much more abundant. The chain couples TRBV7-9 to TRBJ2-7; D may be TRBD1 (6 bases). Trimming left V 5 bases short and J 3 bases short, with 17 bases between. This CDR3 spans 15 amino acids. Germline V gene data show CDR1 as SEHNR and CDR2 as FQNEAQ (reference sequence). The CDR3 is CASSRALGTFYEQYF. CDR3 coding DNA: TGTGCCAGCAGCCGGGCCCTCGGGACATTCTACGAGCAGTACTTC.

This clonotype came up a few times. The genes are TRBV24-1 and TRBJ2-3; D is perhaps TRBD1 (7 bases). Trimming shortened V by 5 bases and J by 0 bases, and 11 bases separated the two germline ends. This CDR3 has 15 residues. Germline CDR1 KGHDR, CDR2 SFDVKD. The DNA of the CDR3 is TGTGCCACCAGTGGACAGGGAGGAAGCACAGATACGCAGTATTTT. Translated: CATSGQGGSTDTQYF.

To note about this clonotype: Compared with germline, one end of the junction differs, possibly owing to a read error. The rearrangement links TRBV6-2 or TRBV6-3 to TRBJ2-6; a weak D match, TRBD1 (5 bases). CDR1 and CDR2 (germline): MNHEY, SVGEGT. This CDR3 contains 15 residues. The chain's CDR3 is CASSYGNTGANALTF. For the CDR3, the DNA is TGTGCCAGCAGTTACGGAAACACTGGGGCCAACGCCCTGACTTTC.

This clonotype was observed a handful of times. The chain recombines TRBV2 with TRBJ2-7; maybe TRBD1 (5 bases). Trimming shortened V by 2 bases and J by 4 bases, and 15 bases separated the two germline ends. The germline gives CDR1 SNHLY, CDR2 FYNNEI. The CDR3 is 15 residues long. The CDR3, as DNA: TGTGCCAGCAGTGAATGGCAGGGAAGAGGATACGAGCAGTACTTC. This translates into CASSEWQGRGYEQYF.

This clonotype was picked up many times. The chain carries TRBV10-3 and TRBJ2-5; D is perhaps TRBD2 (6 bases). In germline, CDR1 is ENHRY, CDR2 SYGVKD. With 3 bases removed from V and 4 bases from J, the gap between germline ends came to 15 bases. This CDR3 contains 15 residues. The CDR3, as DNA: TGTGCCATCAGTGACATCGACGGAGGGTTAGAGACCCAGTACTTC. Its translation: CAISDIDGGLETQYF.

This clonotype was picked up many times. The chain joins TRBV20-1 to TRBJ2-5, with TRBD2 matching over 7 bases. The germline V gene encodes CDR1 DFQATT and CDR2 SNEGSKA (reference sequence). The V and J ends lost 7 bases and 3 bases, in that order; junction bases with no gene match: 11. The CDR3 contains 14 residues. The CDR3 DNA sequence: TGCAGTGTATCTGAACCCGGGACTAAAGAGACCCAGTACTTC. Translated: CSVSEPGTKETQYF.

On this clonotype: Germline is not matched at one junction end, which may reflect a read error. The rearrangement joins TRBV28 to TRBJ2-1; maybe TRBD2 (6 bases). The germline gives CDR1 MDHEN, CDR2 SYDVKM. The CDR3 extends over 13 amino acids. The CDR3 bases are TGTGCCAGCGCTACCTCGGACTACCATGAGCAGTTCTTC. This translates into CASATSDYHEQFF.

This clonotype was counted a few times. The chain carries TRBV20-1 and TRBJ2-7, with 13 bases matching TRBD2. The CDR3 is 11 residues long. CDR1 is DFQATT and CDR2 is SNEGSKA in the germline V gene (reference sequence). CDR3 loop: CMTSGRYEQYF. The CDR3 DNA is TGCATGACTAGCGGGAGGTACGAGCAGTACTTC.

This clonotype has a handful of counts. This sequence joins TRBV7-8 and TRBJ2-5; D unclear. From germline, CDR1 is SGHVS and CDR2 FQNEAQ. Trimming removed 5 bases at V and 7 bases at J, with 11 bases between. The CDR3 totals 12 residues. The CDR3 DNA follows: TGTGCCAGCAGCGACATCATCGGGACCCAGTACTTC. This sequence encodes CASSDIIGTQYF.

This clonotype was seen repeatedly, ten times or more. The J gene is TRBJ2-7, the V gene TRBV15; weak D call: TRBD2 (6 bases). The germline V gene encodes CDR1 LNHNV and CDR2 YYDKDF (reference sequence). The V end was cut by 3 bases, the J end by 7 bases, with 19 bases between. This CDR3 has 15 residues. CDR3 coding DNA: TGTGCCACCAGCAGGGAGGGAGGAGACATTTATGAGCAGTACTTC. Translated, it gives CATSREGGDIYEQYF.

The chain recombines TRBV28 with TRBJ1-1; the match to TRBD1 covers 8 bases. V lost 2 bases to trimming and J lost 3 bases; unmatched junction nucleotides: 2. Germline assignment: CDR1 MDHEN and CDR2 SYDVKM. The CDR3 extends over 14 amino acids. DNA of the CDR3: TGTGCCAGCAGTTTAACGACAGGGGACACTGAAGCTTTCTTT. It is translated as CASSLTTGDTEAFF.

This sequence joins TRBV7-9 and TRBJ2-1; 7 bases map to TRBD2. CDR3 length: 15 residues. V lost 4 bases, J lost 5 bases, and 8 bases stayed unmatched. Germline CDR1 reads SEHNR; CDR2 reads FQNEAQ (reference sequence). The CDR3 here is CASSSPGGENNEQFF. The CDR3 DNA follows: TGTGCCAGCAGCTCCCCGGGAGGCGAGAACAATGAGCAGTTCTTC. Full variable domain (rest looked up from reference TRBV7-9 and TRBJ2-1): DTGVSQNPRHKITKRGQNVTFRCDPISEHNRLYWYRQTLGQGPEFLTYFQNEAQLEKSRLLSDRFSAERPKGSFSTLEIQRTEQGDSAMYLCASSSPGGENNEQFFGPGTRLTVL.

Ten or more counts support this clonotype. The chain is built from TRBV28 and TRBJ2-4; tentative D call: TRBD1 (5 bases). The length of the CDR3 is 17 residues. The V and J ends lost 1 base and 2 bases respectively, with 15 bases between them. Germline-derived CDR1 and CDR2 are MDHEN and SYDVKM. CDR3 nucleotide sequence: TGTGCCAGCAGTTTATTAGCAGGGCCGCTTCCCAAAAACATTCAGTACTTC. Its protein is CASSLLAGPLPKNIQYF.

This clonotype has at least ten counts. The J gene is TRBJ1-6, the V gene TRBV20-1; 7 bases map to TRBD1. The junction had 12 bases not matched to a gene; V was cut back by 3 bases and J by 7 bases. The length of the CDR3 is 16 residues. Germline values: CDR1 DFQATT, CDR2 SNEGSKA (reference sequence). CDR3 in amino acids: CSARQGQVAANSPLHF. CDR3 DNA: TGCAGTGCTAGGCAAGGACAGGTGGCGGCGAATTCACCCCTCCACTTT.

This clonotype appeared many times. The chain links TRBV30 to TRBJ1-5, with a possible D match to TRBD1 (6 bases). The CDR3 loop spans 16 amino acids. Germline V gives CDR1 GTSNPN, CDR2 SVGIG (reference sequence). V was cut by 0 bases and J by 2 bases, with 14 bases left in between. The DNA of the CDR3 is TGTGCCTGGAGTGTAAGAGGGGCAGGGGGCAATCAGCCCCAGCATTTT. It yields the protein CAWSVRGAGGNQPQHF.

V and J are TRBV15 and TRBJ1-1; 9 bases agree with TRBD1. This CDR3 comprises 17 residues. Germline CDR1 LNHNV, CDR2 YYDKDF (reference sequence). The V and J ends lost 0 bases and 3 bases, in that order; junction bases with no gene match: 8. The CDR3 sequence is CATSRDRGTGWYTEAFF. DNA of the CDR3: TGTGCCACCAGCAGAGATCGGGGGACAGGGTGGTACACTGAAGCTTTCTTT.

This clonotype was counted ten times or more. The gene calls are TRBV2 and TRBJ2-5, with 9 bases fitting TRBD1. The trim removed 5 bases at V and 5 bases at J, leaving 9 bases unmatched. Germline V gives CDR1 SNHLY, CDR2 FYNNEI. The CDR3 length is 15 residues. CDR3 amino acids: CASSRQGGLSETQYF. As DNA, the CDR3 is TGTGCCAGCAGTCGACAGGGGGGTTTGTCGGAGACCCAGTACTTC.

The J gene is TRBJ2-7, the V gene TRBV19; a possible D gene is TRBD1 (6 bases). Germline CDR1 reads LNHDA; CDR2 reads SQIVND (reference sequence). V was cut by 4 bases and J by 0 bases, with 22 bases left in between. This CDR3 comprises 18 residues. CDR3 DNA sequence: TGTGCCAGTAGTACGCGTCGTCCCGGGACACCGAACTCCTACGAGCAGTACTTC. Translated: CASSTRRPGTPNSYEQYF.

This clonotype was recorded at least ten times. This chain joins TRBV28 and TRBJ2-1; the D call may be TRBD1 or TRBD2 (5 bases each). Germline assignment: CDR1 MDHEN and CDR2 SYDVKM. Trimming took off 4 bases at V and 4 bases at J, with 17 bases between the two ends. The CDR3 consists of 16 residues. The CDR3 sequence: CASSYPLLGDYNEQFF. In DNA, the CDR3 is TGTGCCAGCAGTTACCCTCTGTTGGGGGATTACAATGAGCAGTTCTTC.

This clonotype was detected only a few times. At one end the junction does not follow the germline gene, possibly because of a read error. The CDR3 nucleotides are TGTGCTAGCAGCTTAGTGGGGACAGGGGAAGAGACCCAGTACTTC. It encodes CASSLVGTGEETQYF. The chain joins TRBV7-7 to TRBJ2-5, with 10 bases matching TRBD1. The CDR3 runs 15 residues. Germline CDR1 and CDR2: SSHAT and FNYEAQ (reference sequence). Full variable domain (remainder filled in from reference TRBV7-7 and TRBJ2-5): GAGVSQSPRYKVTKRGQDVTLRCDPISSHATLYWYQQALGQGPEFLTYFNYEAQPDKSGLPSDRFSAERPEGSISTLTIQRTEQRDSAMYRCASSLVGTGEETQYFGPGTRLLVL.

This clonotype came up a few times. This chain joins TRBV7-3 and TRBJ1-1, with D possibly matching TRBD1 (5 bases). With 5 bases removed from V and 3 bases from J, the gap between germline ends came to 16 bases. Germline values: CDR1 SGHTA, CDR2 FQGTGA. The CDR3 runs 15 residues. The CDR3, as DNA: TGTGCCAGCAGCCTTACGGGGGAGACGGACACTGAAGCTTTCTTT. It yields the protein CASSLTGETDTEAFF.

The chain combines TRBV2 with TRBJ1-1, with D hard to call. The CDR3 contains 13 residues. CDR1 and CDR2 (germline): SNHLY, FYNNEI. V was shortened by 6 bases and J by 4 bases, with 12 bases between the two germline ends. The CDR3 loop is CASRGIEGTEAFF. CDR3 bases: TGTGCCAGCAGGGGTATTGAAGGCACTGAAGCTTTCTTT.

A single count supports this clonotype. The junction differs from germline at one of its ends, possibly a read error. The V and J genes are TRBV4-3 and TRBJ2-2, with 8 bases that match TRBD2. The germline V gene has CDR1 LGHNA and CDR2 YSLEER. The CDR3 totals 16 residues. This CDR3 is CASSQETSANTGELLF. The CDR3, as DNA: TGCGCCAGCAGCCAAGAGACTAGCGCAAATACCGGGGAGCTGCTTTTT.

The rearrangement links TRBV9 to TRBJ2-7, with 8 bases lining up with TRBD1. CDR1 is SGDLS, CDR2 YYNGEE, per germline. The CDR3 has 16 residues. Losses at the gene ends were 4 bases for V and 5 bases for J; bases not matched to a gene: 14. The CDR3, as DNA: TGTGCCAGCAGCCCAAGACCGGACAGGGCGTTCGACGAGCAGTACTTC. Its translation: CASSPRPDRAFDEQYF. The variable domain in full, completed from reference TRBV9 and TRBJ2-7, reads DSGVTQTPKHLITATGQRVTLRCSPRSGDLSVYWYQQSLDQGLQFLIQYYNGEERAKGNILERFSAQQFPDLHSELNLSSLELGDSALYFCASSPRPDRAFDEQYFGPGTRLTVT.

This clonotype was detected ten times or more. V usage is TRBV5-5 and J usage is TRBJ2-7; 7 bases map to TRBD1. Germline V lookup: CDR1 SGHKS, CDR2 YYEKEE (reference sequence). CDR3 length equals 15 residues. V lost 0 bases to trimming and J lost 4 bases; unmatched junction nucleotides: 7. The CDR3 DNA reads as TGTGCCAGCAGCTTGGGACAGGGCTGGACTTACGAGCAGTACTTC. It is translated as CASSLGQGWTYEQYF.

The chain carries TRBV13 and TRBJ2-3; TRBD2 matches 11 bases. The V segment lost 5 bases and the J segment 4 bases; nucleotides outside the gene matches: 5. CDR1 and CDR2 from the germline V gene are PRHDT and FYEKMQ (reference sequence). CDR3 length: 15 residues. The CDR3, as DNA: TGTGCCAGCAGCCTTAGCGGGAGGGGATCAGATACGCAGTATTTT. This codes for CASSLSGRGSDTQYF.

The V call is TRBV3-1, the J call TRBJ2-7, with TRBD1 matching over 7 bases. The CDR3 extends over 14 amino acids. Trimming removed 3 bases from V and 5 bases from J; junction bases left unmatched: 7. Germline-derived CDR1 and CDR2 are LGHDT and YNNKEL (reference sequence). The CDR3 DNA reads TGTGCCAGCAGCCAGGGCCTTCAGGGGGACGAGCAGTACTTC. Encoded protein: CASSQGLQGDEQYF.

This clonotype was seen more than once but under ten times. CDR3 DNA: TGCGCCAGCAGCCAAGGAGGGGGAACCACCGGGGAGCTGTTTTTT. The encoded protein is CASSQGGGTTGELFF. The chain links TRBV4-1 to TRBJ2-2; tentative D call: TRBD1 (6 bases). V was clipped by 1 base and J by 4 bases, with 10 bases between them. Germline V lookup: CDR1 MGHRA, CDR2 YSYEKL. The CDR3 has 15 amino acids.

This clonotype was seen more than once but under ten times. The V and J genes are TRBV7-9 and TRBJ2-1; TRBD2 might be the D (5 bases). V lost 5 bases to trimming and J lost 7 bases, with 15 bases between them. The CDR3 is 14 amino acids. Germline V gene lookup returns CDR1 SEHNR and CDR2 FQNEAQ (reference sequence). The CDR3 is CASSKERPRNEQFF. CDR3 in DNA: TGTGCCAGCAGCAAGGAGCGGCCCCGGAATGAGCAGTTCTTC.

This clonotype has a count of ten or more. The chain recombines TRBV11-2 with TRBJ2-3, with 7 bases aligning to TRBD2. Germline CDR1 is SGHAT and CDR2 is FQNNGV. J lost 4 bases, V lost 3 bases, and 10 bases had no gene match. The CDR3 has 16 residues. The CDR3 DNA is TGTGCCAGCAGCTTCGGGTTGCGGGAGATCCCAGATACGCAGTATTTT. Amino acid sequence: CASSFGLREIPDTQYF.

This clonotype was seen repeatedly, ten times or more. This chain joins TRBV30 and TRBJ1-1, with TRBD1 as a possible D gene (6 bases). The V gene lost 5 bases and the J gene lost 1 base, with 14 bases spanning the gap. The CDR3 extends over 14 amino acids. Germline V gene sequence: CDR1 GTSNPN, CDR2 SVGIG (reference sequence). The CDR3 here is CAWDRRRGNTEAFF. DNA for the CDR3: TGTGCCTGGGACAGGAGGAGGGGGAACACTGAAGCTTTCTTT. Supplemented by reference TRBV30 and TRBJ1-1, the full variable domain reads SQTIHQWPATLVQPVGSPLSLECTVEGTSNPNLYWYRQAAGRGLQLLFYSVGIGQISSEVPQNLSASRPQDRQFILSSKKLLLSDSGFYLCAWDRRRGNTEAFFGQGTRLTVV.